The clone carrying this T cell receptor beta chain was seen ten or more times. Its antigen is undetermined. These data are taken from a study of neurological immune-mediated disorders. The cDNA was produced through 5'RACE with 10-nucleotide random UMIs. Whenever a sequencing run was performed, it yielded over 170 million TCR-beta sequences from 15-18 subjects. TCRdb re-analysed the 5' RACE reads in MiXCR, keeping a single row per CDR3 protein. The sample holds roughly 45,000 distinct CDR3 sequences, roughly 14% seen once. CDR3 length equals 11 residues. Germline V gives CDR1 LNHDA, CDR2 SQIVND (reference sequence). The V and J ends lost 4 bases and 3 bases respectively, with 2 bases between them. General study findings and limits: Levels of TCR clonal expansion peaked in HTLV-1-associated myelopathy and reached their lowest in multiple sclerosis, under those of healthy controls.

Indicated time point: longitudinal time-point 3. This TCR came from a man aged 25 to 40 in good health. The chain uses TRBV19 and TRBJ2-3; D ambiguous. Specimen: PBMCs. CDR3 sequence reads: CASSRTDTQYF. The CDR3 DNA reads as TGTGCCAGTAGTAGGACAGATACGCAGTATTTT.